This T cell receptor beta chain emerged from a study of blood T cells in healthy people across ages. This clonotype was seen at least ten times. Its matching antigen is unknown. General study points: The study found more naive CD4+ cells and higher diversity in long-lived than aged donors. Diversity estimated from one million T cells was considered an underestimate.

The germline V gene has CDR1 SGHTA and CDR2 FQGTGA. The CDR3 spans 14 residues. Unmatched junction bases numbered 2, after V lost 4 bases and J lost 3 bases. Then a second PCR, running about 6 to 12 cycles, was carried out with a sample-barcoded 5' primer and a J-beta primer mix. The template-switch adaptor was a 5' adaptor with 12 random nucleotides. It tagged each cDNA molecule. One entry per CDR3 protein results from TCRdb running MiXCR on the 5' RACE reads. This repertoire shows 800,000 to 950,000 distinct CDR3 sequences, about 29% found once; its top ten account for 9.5% to 13%. The same specimen was also included in a second study, on T cells of mothers and their children. That paper notes: Pairs that are related and pairs that are unrelated have TCR recombination output shaped similarly by thymic selection.

This sequence originates from a woman aged 40 to 50 in good health. The chain has TRBV7-3 and TRBJ2-3, with TRBD1 identical over 9 bases. Sequences were obtained from blood. CDR3 DNA sequence: TGTGCCAGCAGCTCCGGGACAGGGACAGATACGCAGTATTTT. Translation: CASSSGTGTDTQYF.